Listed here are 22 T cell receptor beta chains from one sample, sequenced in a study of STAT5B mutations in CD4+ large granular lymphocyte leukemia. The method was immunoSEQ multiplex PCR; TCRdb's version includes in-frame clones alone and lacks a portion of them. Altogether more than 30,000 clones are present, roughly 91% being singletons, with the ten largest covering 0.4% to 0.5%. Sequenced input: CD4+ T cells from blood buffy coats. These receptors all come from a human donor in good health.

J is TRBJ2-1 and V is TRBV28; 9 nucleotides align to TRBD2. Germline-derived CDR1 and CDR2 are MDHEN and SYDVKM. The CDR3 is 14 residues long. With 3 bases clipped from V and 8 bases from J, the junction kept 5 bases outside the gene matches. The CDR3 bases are TGTGCCAGCAGTTTTTCGACTAGCGGTTATGAGCAGTTCTTC. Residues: CASSFSTSGYEQFF.

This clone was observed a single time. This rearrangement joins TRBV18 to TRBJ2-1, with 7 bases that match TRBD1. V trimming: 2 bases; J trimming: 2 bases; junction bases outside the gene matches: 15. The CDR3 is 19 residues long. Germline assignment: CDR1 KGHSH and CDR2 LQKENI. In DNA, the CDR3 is TGTGCCAGCTCACCATACGGACAGGCCAGAGGGGGACCCTACAATGAGCAGTTCTTC. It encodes CASSPYGQARGGPYNEQFF. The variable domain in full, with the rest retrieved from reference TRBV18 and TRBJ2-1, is NAGVMQNPRHLVRRRGQEARLRCSPMKGHSHVYWYRQLPEEGLKFMVYLQKENIIDESGMPKERFSAEFPKEGPSILRIQQVVRGDSAAYFCASSPYGQARGGPYNEQFFGPGTRLTVL.

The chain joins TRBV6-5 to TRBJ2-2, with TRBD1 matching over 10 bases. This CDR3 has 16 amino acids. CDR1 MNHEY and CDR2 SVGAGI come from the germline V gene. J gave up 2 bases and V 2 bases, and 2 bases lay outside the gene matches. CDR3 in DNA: TGTGCCAGCAGTTACGGGACAGGGGTCAACACCGGGGAGCTGTTTTTT. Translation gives CASSYGTGVNTGELFF.

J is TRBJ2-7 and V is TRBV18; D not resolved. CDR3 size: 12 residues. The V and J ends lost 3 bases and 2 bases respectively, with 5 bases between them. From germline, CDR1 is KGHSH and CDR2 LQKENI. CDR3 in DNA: TGTGCCAGCTCACCGAGTACCTACGAGCAGTACTTC. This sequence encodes CASSPSTYEQYF.

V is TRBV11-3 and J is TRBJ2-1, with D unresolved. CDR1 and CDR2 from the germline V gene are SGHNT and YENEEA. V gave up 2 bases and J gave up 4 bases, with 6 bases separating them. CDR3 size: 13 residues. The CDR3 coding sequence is TGTGCCAGCAGCTTACGTATTTACAATGAGCAGTTCTTC. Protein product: CASSLRIYNEQFF.

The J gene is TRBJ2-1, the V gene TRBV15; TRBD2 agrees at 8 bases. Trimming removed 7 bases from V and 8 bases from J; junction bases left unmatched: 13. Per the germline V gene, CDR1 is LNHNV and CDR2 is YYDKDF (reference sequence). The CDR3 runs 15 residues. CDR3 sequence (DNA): TGTGCCACCACCGGGGGGGCGGCGGGAGAAGATGAGCAGTTCTTC. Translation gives CATTGGAAGEDEQFF.

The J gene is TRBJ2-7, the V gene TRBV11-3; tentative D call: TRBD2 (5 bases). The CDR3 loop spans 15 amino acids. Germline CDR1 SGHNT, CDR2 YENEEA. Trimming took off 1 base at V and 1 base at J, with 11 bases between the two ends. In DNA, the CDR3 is TGTGCCAGCAGCTTAGTAAGGGAGAGTTCCTACGAGCAGTACTTC. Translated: CASSLVRESSYEQYF.

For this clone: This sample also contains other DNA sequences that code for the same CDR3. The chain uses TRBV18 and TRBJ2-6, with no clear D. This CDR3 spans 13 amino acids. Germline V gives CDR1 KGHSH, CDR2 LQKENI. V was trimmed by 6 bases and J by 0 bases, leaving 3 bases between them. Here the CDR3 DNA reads TGTGCCAGCTCGCTCTCTGGGGCCAACGTCCTGACTTTC. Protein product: CASSLSGANVLTF.

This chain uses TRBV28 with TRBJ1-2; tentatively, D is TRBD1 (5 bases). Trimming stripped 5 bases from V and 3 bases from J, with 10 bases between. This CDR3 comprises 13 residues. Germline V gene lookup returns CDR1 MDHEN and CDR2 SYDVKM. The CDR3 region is CASSPGTDYGYTF. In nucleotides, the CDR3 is TGTGCCAGCAGTCCCGGGACCGACTATGGCTACACCTTC.

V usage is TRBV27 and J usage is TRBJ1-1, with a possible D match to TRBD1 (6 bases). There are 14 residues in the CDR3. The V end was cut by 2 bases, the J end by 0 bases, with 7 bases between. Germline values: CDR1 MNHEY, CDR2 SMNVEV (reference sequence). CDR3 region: CASSLAGVNTEAFF. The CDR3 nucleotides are TGTGCCAGCAGTTTAGCAGGGGTGAACACTGAAGCTTTCTTT.

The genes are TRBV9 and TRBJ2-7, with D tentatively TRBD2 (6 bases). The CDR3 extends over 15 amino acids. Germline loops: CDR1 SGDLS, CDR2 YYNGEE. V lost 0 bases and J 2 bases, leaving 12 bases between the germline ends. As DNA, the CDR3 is TGTGCCAGCAGCGTAGGGGCGGGGAAAGCCTACGAGCAGTACTTC. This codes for CASSVGAGKAYEQYF.

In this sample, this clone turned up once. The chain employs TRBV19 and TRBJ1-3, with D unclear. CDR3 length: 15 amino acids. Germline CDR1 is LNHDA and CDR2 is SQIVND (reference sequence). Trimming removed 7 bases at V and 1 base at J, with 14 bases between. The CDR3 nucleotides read TGTGCCAGTATGTCCCAGGCCGCTTCTGGAAACACCATATATTTT. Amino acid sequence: CASMSQAASGNTIYF. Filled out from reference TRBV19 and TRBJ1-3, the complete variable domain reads DGGITQSPKYLFRKEGQNVTLSCEQNLNHDAMYWYRQDPGQGLRLIYYSQIVNDFQKGDIAEGYSVSREKKESFPLTVTSAQKNPTAFYLCASMSQAASGNTIYFGEGSWLTVV.

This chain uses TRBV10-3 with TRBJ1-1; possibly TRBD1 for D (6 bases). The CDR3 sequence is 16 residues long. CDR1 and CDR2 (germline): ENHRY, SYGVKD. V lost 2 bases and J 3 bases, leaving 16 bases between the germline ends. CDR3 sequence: CAISEAVWGGYTEAFF. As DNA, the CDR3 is TGTGCCATCAGTGAGGCCGTTTGGGGGGGCTACACTGAAGCTTTCTTT.

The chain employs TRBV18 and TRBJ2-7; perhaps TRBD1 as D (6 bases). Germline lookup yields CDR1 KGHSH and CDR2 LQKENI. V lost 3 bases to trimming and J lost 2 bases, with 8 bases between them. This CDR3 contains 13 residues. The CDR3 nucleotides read TGTGCCAGCTCACCCCGACAGGCCTACGAGCAGTACTTC. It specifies CASSPRQAYEQYF. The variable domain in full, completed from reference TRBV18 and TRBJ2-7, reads NAGVMQNPRHLVRRRGQEARLRCSPMKGHSHVYWYRQLPEEGLKFMVYLQKENIIDESGMPKERFSAEFPKEGPSILRIQQVVRGDSAAYFCASSPRQAYEQYFGPGTRLTVT.

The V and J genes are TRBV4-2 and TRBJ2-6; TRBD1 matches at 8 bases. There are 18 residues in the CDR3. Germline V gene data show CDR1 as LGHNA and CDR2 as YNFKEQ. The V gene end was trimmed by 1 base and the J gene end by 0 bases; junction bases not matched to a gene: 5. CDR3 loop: CASSQVGQATSGANVLTF. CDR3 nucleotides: TGTGCCAGCAGCCAAGTGGGACAGGCCACCTCTGGGGCCAACGTCCTGACTTTC.

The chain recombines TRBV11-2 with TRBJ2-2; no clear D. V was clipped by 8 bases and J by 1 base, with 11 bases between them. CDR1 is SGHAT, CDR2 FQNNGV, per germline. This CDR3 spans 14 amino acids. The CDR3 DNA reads TGTGCCAGCCGGTGGACGGTGAACACCGGGGAGCTGTTTTTT. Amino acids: CASRWTVNTGELFF.

CDR3 bases: TGCAGCGTTGAAAACGGGACAGGTAGAGAGACCCAGTACTTC. Amino acids: CSVENGTGRETQYF. The chain uses TRBV29-1 and TRBJ2-5; 8 bases are shared with TRBD1. This CDR3 is 14 amino acids long. CDR1 and CDR2 (germline): SQVTM, ANQGSEA. With V trimmed by 2 bases and J by 4 bases, 6 bases remained unmatched.

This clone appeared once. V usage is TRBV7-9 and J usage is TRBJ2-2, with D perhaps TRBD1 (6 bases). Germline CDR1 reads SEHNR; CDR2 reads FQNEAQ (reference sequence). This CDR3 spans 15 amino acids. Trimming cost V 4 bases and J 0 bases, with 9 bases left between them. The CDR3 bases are TGTGCCAGCAGCTCAGGGACAACGAACACCGGGGAGCTGTTTTTT. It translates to CASSSGTTNTGELFF. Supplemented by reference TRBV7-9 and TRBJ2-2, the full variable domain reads DTGVSQNPRHKITKRGQNVTFRCDPISEHNRLYWYRQTLGQGPEFLTYFQNEAQLEKSRLLSDRFSAERPKGSFSTLEIQRTEQGDSAMYLCASSSGTTNTGELFFGEGSRLTVL.

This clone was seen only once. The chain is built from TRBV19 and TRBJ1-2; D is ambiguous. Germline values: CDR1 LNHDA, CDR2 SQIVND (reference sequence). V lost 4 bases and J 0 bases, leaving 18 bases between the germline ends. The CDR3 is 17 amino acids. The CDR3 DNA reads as TGTGCCAGTAGTAGGGGTCACGGAGGCCCAACTAACTATGGCTACACCTTC. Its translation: CASSRGHGGPTNYGYTF.

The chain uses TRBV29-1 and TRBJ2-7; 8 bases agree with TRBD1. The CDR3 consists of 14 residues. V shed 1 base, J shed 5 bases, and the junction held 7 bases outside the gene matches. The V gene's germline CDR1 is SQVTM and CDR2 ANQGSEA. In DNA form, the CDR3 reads TGCAGCGTTGAAGTCTACAGGGGGAGGAACGAGCAGTACTTC. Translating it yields CSVEVYRGRNEQYF.

CDR3 in DNA: TGTGCCAGCAGAGGGACTAGCGGCTCTGGGGCCAACGTCCTGACTTTC. Translating gives CASRGTSGSGANVLTF. This chain links TRBV7-3 with TRBJ2-6, with 11 bases aligning to TRBD2. Germline V lookup: CDR1 SGHTA, CDR2 FQGTGA. The V gene end was trimmed by 6 bases and the J gene end by 0 bases; junction bases not matched to a gene: 1. The CDR3 is made up of 16 amino acids.

For the CDR3, the DNA is TGTGCCAGTAGTCGGAGTGGGGTGGATACGCAGTATTTT. The encoded protein is CASSRSGVDTQYF. The rearrangement uses TRBV19 and TRBJ2-3; D is unclear. The V gene's germline CDR1 is LNHDA and CDR2 SQIVND (reference sequence). V gave up 5 bases and J gave up 6 bases, with 12 bases separating them. The CDR3 loop spans 13 amino acids.